The 14 T cell receptor beta chains listed next were all sequenced from one sample in a study of blood T cell repertoires in COVID-19. The table came from immunoSEQ multiplex PCR; TCRdb's copy has only in-frame clones and leaves some out. The profile covers about 94,000 clones, with about 80% appearing a single time and under 20% taken by the ten largest. The source material was peripheral blood. These receptors came from a human donor in a cohort sampled during active COVID-19.

The rearrangement links TRBV3-1 (or the pseudogene TRBV3-2) to TRBJ2-7; 8 bases align to TRBD2. CDR1 is LGHDT and CDR2 is YNNKEL in the germline V gene (reference sequence). The CDR3 runs 12 residues. After removal of 1 base from V and 11 bases from J, the junction contained 4 bases not matched to a gene. CDR3 sequence reads: CASSQAGGREYF. In DNA form, the CDR3 reads TGTGCCAGCAGCCAAGCGGGAGGGCGAGAGTACTTC.

The rearrangement uses TRBV4-1 and TRBJ1-5; possible D gene TRBD1, 6 bases. The CDR3 has 15 residues. Germline CDR1 is MGHRA and CDR2 is YSYEKL. The V end was cut by 1 base, the J end by 3 bases, with 10 bases between. The CDR3 is CASSQVGQYNQPQHF. As DNA, the CDR3 is TGCGCCAGCAGCCAAGTAGGACAGTACAATCAGCCCCAGCATTTT.

The V gene is TRBV5-1, the J gene TRBJ2-7; TRBD2 is a possible D gene (7 bases). The germline gives CDR1 SGHRS, CDR2 YFSETQ. The length of the CDR3 is 14 residues. Trimming stripped 4 bases from V and 1 base from J, with 12 bases between. As DNA, the CDR3 is TGCGCCAGCAGCCAAGGGGGGGGATCCTACGAGCAGTACTTC. Translating it yields CASSQGGGSYEQYF. The variable domain in full, with the rest retrieved from reference TRBV5-1 and TRBJ2-7, is KAGVTQTPRYLIKTRGQQVTLSCSPISGHRSVSWYQQTPGQGLQFLFEYFSETQRNKGNFPGRFSGRQFSNSRSEMNVSTLELGDSALYLCASSQGGGSYEQYFGPGTRLTVT.

The chain's CDR3 is CASSVEEGYYEQYF. The CDR3 DNA reads TGTGCCAGCAGCGTAGAGGAGGGCTACTACGAGCAGTACTTC. This chain uses TRBV9 with TRBJ2-7; a weak D match, TRBD2 (6 bases). Trimming removed 0 bases at V and 3 bases at J, with 10 bases between. The germline gives CDR1 SGDLS, CDR2 YYNGEE. CDR3 size: 14 residues.

V is TRBV14 and J is TRBJ2-3, with 7 bases lining up with TRBD2. With V trimmed by 1 base and J by 5 bases, 12 bases remained unmatched. The CDR3 is 17 amino acids. Germline-derived CDR1 and CDR2 are SGHDN and FVKESK. CDR3 coding DNA: TGTGCCAGCAGCCAAGTACTCGGTGGGAGGGCCAGAGATACGCAGTATTTT. It codes for CASSQVLGGRARDTQYF.

This sequence joins TRBV28 and TRBJ1-2; D remains ambiguous. Germline V gene sequence: CDR1 MDHEN, CDR2 SYDVKM. The ends were cut back, 11 bases at V and 4 bases at J, with 14 bases in the middle. The CDR3 consists of 12 residues. For the CDR3, the DNA is TGTGCCGGGAGGACTGGAAGCTATGGCTACACCTTC. This gives the protein CAGRTGSYGYTF.

V gene TRBV10-1 combines with J gene TRBJ1-3; D is uncertain. CDR1 is WNHNN and CDR2 is SYGVQD in the germline V gene (reference sequence). The CDR3 contains 13 residues. Trimming took off 8 bases at V and 8 bases at J, with 16 bases between the two ends. The CDR3 spells CASAPGLEDTIYF. DNA for the CDR3: TGCGCCAGCGCCCCCGGACTCGAGGACACCATATATTTT.

V gene TRBV27 combines with J gene TRBJ1-2, with 9 nucleotides matching TRBD1. CDR3 length: 16 residues. Germline trimming cut 4 bases from V and 4 bases from J; bases unmatched to any gene: 10. Germline-derived CDR1 and CDR2 are MNHEY and SMNVEV (reference sequence). Here the CDR3 DNA reads TGTGCCAGCAGTTCGAGACTCCGGGACAGGGCCTATGGCTACACCTTC. Its protein is CASSSRLRDRAYGYTF.

The sample holds a few counts of this clone. The chain uses TRBV1 and TRBJ2-7; the table's D call TRBD2 went unverified against the DNA. TRBV1 is flagged as a pseudogene. The CDR3 runs 16 residues. In DNA, the CDR3 is TGCACCAGCAGCCAAGCTTGCGGGAGGAGGGCCTACGAGCAGTACTTC. This gives the protein CTSSQACGRRAYEQYF.

This chain uses TRBV7-2 with TRBJ1-6; TRBD1 matches 7 bases. Per the germline V gene, CDR1 is SGHTA and CDR2 is FQGNSA. This CDR3 has 16 amino acids. Trimming at V came to 1 base and at J to 10 bases, leaving 10 bases not matched to a gene. For the CDR3, the DNA is TGTGCCAGCAGCTTAGTTTTGAGACAGGGAGACTCACCCCTCCACTTT. Translation: CASSLVLRQGDSPLHF.

The chain carries TRBV24-1 and TRBJ1-2; maybe TRBD1 (6 bases). The CDR3 consists of 14 residues. Germline CDR1 KGHDR, CDR2 SFDVKD. Trimming removed 3 bases at V and 7 bases at J, with 14 bases between. CDR3 DNA sequence: TGTGCCACCAGTGATGCGGGGGCGGTAGGTGGCTACACCTTC. It codes for CATSDAGAVGGYTF.

The rearrangement uses TRBV7-9 and TRBJ2-1; 8 bases are shared with TRBD2. V lost 5 bases, J lost 14 bases, and 11 bases stayed unmatched. The CDR3 covers 13 residues. Germline CDR1 and CDR2: SEHNR and FQNEAQ (reference sequence). The CDR3 DNA reads TGTGCCAGCAGCCAACGCCAAGGGACTAGTAAGTTCTTC. Translated, it gives CASSQRQGTSKFF.

This sequence joins TRBV28 and TRBJ2-1, with a possible D match to TRBD2 (6 bases). The V gene lost 3 bases and the J gene lost 8 bases, with 14 bases spanning the gap. CDR1 is MDHEN and CDR2 is SYDVKM in the germline V gene. The CDR3 contains 14 residues. The CDR3 region has the DNA TGTGCCAGCAGTTTGGCGGGAAAAAACGATGAGCAGTTCTTC. Its translation: CASSLAGKNDEQFF.

V and J are TRBV5-4 and TRBJ1-5; no clear D. The CDR3 sequence is 13 residues long. Germline assignment: CDR1 SGHNT and CDR2 YYREEE (reference sequence). V shed 2 bases and J shed 3 bases, with 6 bases lying between them. The CDR3 DNA reads as TGTGCCAGCAGCTTTGGCAACAATCAGCCCCAGCATTTT. Its translation is CASSFGNNQPQHF.